What follows are 3 T cell receptor beta chains derived from one specimen sequenced in a study of human T cells and chemical hapten exposure. TCRdb analysed the RACE reads with MiXCR anew, one entry per CDR3 protein. The table records some 350,000 distinct CDR3 sequences, around 6.9% of them present only once. The time point denotes: patch test 1, 2 weeks after DPC sensitization. Treatment specified: therapeutic diphenylcyclopropenone sensitization with weekly scalp DPC. The sample here was whole blood, taken in connection with sensitization to the hapten diphenylcyclopropenone (DPC). These receptors were obtained from a woman between 18 and 29 years old with alopecia areata. Some clones in this sample may be carry-over from other donors' samples.

This clonotype was seen repeatedly, ten times or more. The rearrangement joins TRBV19 to TRBJ2-7, with 10 positions matching TRBD2. The CDR3 is 14 residues long. Germline CDR1 LNHDA, CDR2 SQIVND (reference sequence). J was trimmed by 7 bases and V by 3 bases; bases with no gene match: 6. DNA for the CDR3: TGTGCCAGTAGTATCGTCGCTAGCGGGGGTGAGCAGTACTTC. Translating gives CASSIVASGGEQYF.

This chain uses TRBV5-1 with TRBJ2-5; no clear D gene. Trimming removed 0 bases at V and 4 bases at J, with 13 bases between. The CDR3 runs 15 residues. Germline V gene lookup returns CDR1 SGHRS and CDR2 YFSETQ. CDR3 region: CASSLEGPPAETQYF. CDR3 coding DNA: TGCGCCAGCAGCTTGGAGGGCCCACCCGCAGAGACCCAGTACTTC.

This clonotype was detected many times. This sequence joins TRBV15 and TRBJ2-4, with 8 nucleotides matching TRBD1. V lost 2 bases and J lost 8; bases outside the gene matches: 5. Per the germline V gene, CDR1 is LNHNV and CDR2 is YYDKDF (reference sequence). CDR3 length equals 14 residues. The CDR3 loop reads CATSRSGGRDIQYF. In DNA, the CDR3 is TGTGCCACCAGCAGATCAGGGGGCAGAGACATTCAGTACTTC.